This TCR beta chain was observed in a study of Ad26.COV2.S vaccination and SARS-CoV-2 variants. Study summary: Donor allocation was to the COV1001 Ad26.COV2.S trial arm. Study findings and constraints: Among vaccine recipients, spike-specific TCR breadth exceeded that of placebo recipients.

This sample's treatment: approximately 18 received Ad26.COV2.S at low or high dose, single or two shots; 5 received placebo; per-sample allocation not given. All samples were drawn on day 63, counting from the first vaccine or placebo injection. It was Wuhan-strain SARS-CoV-2 spike that the Ad26 vaccine vector expressed. CDR1 and CDR2 (germline): MNHEY, SMNVEV (reference sequence). V trimming: 6 bases; J trimming: 5 bases; junction bases outside the gene matches: 3. This CDR3 has 14 residues. To note about this clone: Its antigen is currently unknown.

Data came from immunoSEQ multiplex PCR; TCRdb stores just in-frame clones and leaves some out. The sample shows approximately 450,000 clones, roughly 90% of them seen only once. The V and J genes are TRBV27 and TRBJ2-1, with TRBD2 identical over 11 bases. The starting material was peripheral blood, obtained in a trial of Ad26.COV2.S vaccine versus placebo. This sequence was found in a person aged 18-65 years who received the Ad26.COV2.S COVID-19 vaccine or a placebo. Written as DNA, the CDR3 is TGTGCCAGCAGCTGGGGACTAGCGGACAATGAGCAGTTCTTC. The encoded protein is CASSWGLADNEQFF.